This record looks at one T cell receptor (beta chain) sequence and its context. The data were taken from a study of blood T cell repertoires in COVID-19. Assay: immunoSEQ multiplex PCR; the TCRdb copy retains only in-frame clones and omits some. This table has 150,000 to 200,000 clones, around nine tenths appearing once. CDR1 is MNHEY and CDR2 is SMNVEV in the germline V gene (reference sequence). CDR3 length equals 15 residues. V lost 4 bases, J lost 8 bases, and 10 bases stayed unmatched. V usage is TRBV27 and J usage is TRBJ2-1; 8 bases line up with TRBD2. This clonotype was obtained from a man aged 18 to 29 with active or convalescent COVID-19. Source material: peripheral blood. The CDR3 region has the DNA TGTGCCAGCAGTTCCTTGCGGGGGGCGAGGGATGAGCAGTTCTTC. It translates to CASSSLRGARDEQFF.